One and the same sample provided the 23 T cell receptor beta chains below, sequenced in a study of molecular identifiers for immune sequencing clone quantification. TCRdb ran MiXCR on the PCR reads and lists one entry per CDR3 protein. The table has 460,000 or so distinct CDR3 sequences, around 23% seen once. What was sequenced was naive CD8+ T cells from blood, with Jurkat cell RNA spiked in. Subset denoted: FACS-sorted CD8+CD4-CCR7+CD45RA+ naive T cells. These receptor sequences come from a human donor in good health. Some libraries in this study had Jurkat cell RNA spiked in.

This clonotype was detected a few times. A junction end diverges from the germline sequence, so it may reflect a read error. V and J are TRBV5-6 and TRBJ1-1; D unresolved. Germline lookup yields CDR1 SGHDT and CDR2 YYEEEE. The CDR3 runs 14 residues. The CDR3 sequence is CASSYRGVDTKAFF. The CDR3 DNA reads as TGTGCCAGCAGCTATCGGGGTGTAGACACTAAAGCTTTCTTT.

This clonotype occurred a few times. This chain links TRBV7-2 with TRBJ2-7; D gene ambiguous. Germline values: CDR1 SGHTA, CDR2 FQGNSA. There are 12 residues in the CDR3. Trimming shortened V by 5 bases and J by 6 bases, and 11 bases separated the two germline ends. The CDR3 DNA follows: TGTGCCAGCAGCCCTGCCCCCGGCGAGCAGTACTTC. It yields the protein CASSPAPGEQYF.

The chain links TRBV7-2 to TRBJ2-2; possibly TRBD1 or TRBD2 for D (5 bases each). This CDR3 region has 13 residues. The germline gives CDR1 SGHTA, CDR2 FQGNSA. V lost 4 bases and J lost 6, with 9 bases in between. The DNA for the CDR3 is TGTGCCAGCAGCTACTGGGACGCCGGGGAGCTGTTTTTT. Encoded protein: CASSYWDAGELFF.

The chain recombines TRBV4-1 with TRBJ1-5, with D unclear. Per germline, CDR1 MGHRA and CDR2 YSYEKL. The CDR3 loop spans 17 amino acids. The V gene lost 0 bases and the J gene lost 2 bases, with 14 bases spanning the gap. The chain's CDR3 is CASSQEVQAGGNQPQHF. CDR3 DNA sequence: TGCGCCAGCAGCCAAGAGGTTCAGGCCGGGGGCAATCAGCCCCAGCATTTT.

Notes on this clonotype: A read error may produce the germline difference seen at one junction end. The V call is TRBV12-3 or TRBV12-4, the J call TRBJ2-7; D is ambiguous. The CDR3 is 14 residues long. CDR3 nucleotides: TGTGCCAGCAGTTTTCGGTCAGAACCCTACGCGCAGTACTTC. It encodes CASSFRSEPYAQYF.

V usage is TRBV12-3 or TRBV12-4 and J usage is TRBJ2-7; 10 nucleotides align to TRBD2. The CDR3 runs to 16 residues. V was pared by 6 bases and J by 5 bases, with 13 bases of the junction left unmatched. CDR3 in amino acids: CASSPGAGGYTHEQYF. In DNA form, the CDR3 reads TGTGCCAGCAGCCCGGGAGCGGGGGGGTACACCCACGAGCAGTACTTC.

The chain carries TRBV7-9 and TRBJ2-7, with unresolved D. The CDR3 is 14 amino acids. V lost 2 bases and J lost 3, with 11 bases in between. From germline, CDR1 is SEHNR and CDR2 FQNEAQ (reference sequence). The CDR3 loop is CASSLSGGYYEQYF. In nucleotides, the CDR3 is TGTGCCAGCAGCTTAAGTGGCGGATACTACGAGCAGTACTTC. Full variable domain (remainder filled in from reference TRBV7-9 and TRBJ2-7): DTGVSQNPRHKITKRGQNVTFRCDPISEHNRLYWYRQTLGQGPEFLTYFQNEAQLEKSRLLSDRFSAERPKGSFSTLEIQRTEQGDSAMYLCASSLSGGYYEQYFGPGTRLTVT.

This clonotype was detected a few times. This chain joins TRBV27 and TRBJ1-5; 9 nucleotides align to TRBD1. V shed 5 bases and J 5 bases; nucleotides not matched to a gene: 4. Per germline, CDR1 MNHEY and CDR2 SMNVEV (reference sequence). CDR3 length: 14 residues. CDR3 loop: CASSQGTGYQPQHF. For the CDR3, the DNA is TGTGCCAGCAGTCAAGGGACAGGGTATCAGCCCCAGCATTTT.

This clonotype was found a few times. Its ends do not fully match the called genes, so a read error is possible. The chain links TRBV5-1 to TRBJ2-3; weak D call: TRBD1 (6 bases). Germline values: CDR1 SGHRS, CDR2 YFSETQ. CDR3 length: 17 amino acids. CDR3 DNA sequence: TGCGCTAGCAGCTTGGGGGTTCAGGGGCCAAGCACAGATACGCAGTATTTT. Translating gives CASSLGVQGPSTDTQYF.

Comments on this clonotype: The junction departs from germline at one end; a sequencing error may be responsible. The CDR3 region has the DNA TGTGCCAGCAGCTTAGGCGCCAGAAACTCTTACTACGAGCTGTACTTC. This encodes CASSLGARNSYYELYF. The V gene is TRBV7-9, the J gene TRBJ2-7; unclear D gene. The V gene's germline CDR1 is SEHNR and CDR2 FQNEAQ (reference sequence). The CDR3 covers 16 residues.

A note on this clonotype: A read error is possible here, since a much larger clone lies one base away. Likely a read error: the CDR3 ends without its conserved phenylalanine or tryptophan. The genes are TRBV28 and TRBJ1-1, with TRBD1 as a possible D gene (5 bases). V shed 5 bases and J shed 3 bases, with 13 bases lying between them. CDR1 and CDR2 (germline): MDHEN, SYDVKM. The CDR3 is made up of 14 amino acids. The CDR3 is CASSLGVGDTEAFS. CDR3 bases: TGTGCCAGCAGTCTGGGGGTGGGAGACACTGAAGCTTTCTCT.

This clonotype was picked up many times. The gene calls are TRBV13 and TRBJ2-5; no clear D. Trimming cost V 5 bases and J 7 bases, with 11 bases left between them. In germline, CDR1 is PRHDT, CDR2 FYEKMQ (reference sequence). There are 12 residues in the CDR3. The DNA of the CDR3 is TGTGCCAGCAGCCCCGACTCGGGGACCCAGTACTTC. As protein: CASSPDSGTQYF.

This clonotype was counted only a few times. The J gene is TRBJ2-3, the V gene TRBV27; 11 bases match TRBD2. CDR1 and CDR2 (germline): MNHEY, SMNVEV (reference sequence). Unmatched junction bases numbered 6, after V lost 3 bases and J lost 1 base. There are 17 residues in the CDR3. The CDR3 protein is CASSFPGLAGRTDTQYF. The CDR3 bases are TGTGCCAGCAGTTTCCCAGGACTAGCGGGTCGCACAGATACGCAGTATTTT.

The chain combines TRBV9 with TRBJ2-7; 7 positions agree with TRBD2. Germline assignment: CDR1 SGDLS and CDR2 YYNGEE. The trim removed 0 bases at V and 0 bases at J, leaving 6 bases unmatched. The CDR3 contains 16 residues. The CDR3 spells CASSVDGTIRSYEQYF. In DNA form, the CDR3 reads TGTGCCAGCAGCGTAGACGGGACTATACGCTCCTACGAGCAGTACTTC.

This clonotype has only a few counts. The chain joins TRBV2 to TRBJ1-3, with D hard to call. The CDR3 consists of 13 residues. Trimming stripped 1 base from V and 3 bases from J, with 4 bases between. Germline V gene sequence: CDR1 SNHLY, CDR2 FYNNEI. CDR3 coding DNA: TGTGCCAGCAGTGAAGGGGGTGGAAACACCATATATTTT. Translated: CASSEGGGNTIYF.

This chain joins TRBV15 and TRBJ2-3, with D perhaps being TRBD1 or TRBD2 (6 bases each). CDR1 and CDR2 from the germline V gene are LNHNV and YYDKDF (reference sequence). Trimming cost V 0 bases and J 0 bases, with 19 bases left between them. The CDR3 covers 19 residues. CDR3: CATSRDGSRGVTSTDTQYF. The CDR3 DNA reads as TGTGCCACCAGCAGAGATGGTTCTAGGGGGGTGACTAGCACAGATACGCAGTATTTT.

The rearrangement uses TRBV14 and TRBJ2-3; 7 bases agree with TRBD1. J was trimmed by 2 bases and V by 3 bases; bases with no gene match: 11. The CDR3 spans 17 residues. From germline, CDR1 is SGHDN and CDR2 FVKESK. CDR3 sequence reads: CASSQAPGQKITDTQYF. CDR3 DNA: TGTGCCAGCAGCCAGGCCCCGGGACAGAAAATCACAGATACGCAGTATTTT.

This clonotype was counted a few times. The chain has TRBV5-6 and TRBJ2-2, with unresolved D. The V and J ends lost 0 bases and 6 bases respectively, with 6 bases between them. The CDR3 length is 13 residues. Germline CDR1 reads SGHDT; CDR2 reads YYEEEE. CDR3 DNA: TGTGCCAGCAGCTTGGATAACGCCGGGGAGCTGTTTTTT. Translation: CASSLDNAGELFF.

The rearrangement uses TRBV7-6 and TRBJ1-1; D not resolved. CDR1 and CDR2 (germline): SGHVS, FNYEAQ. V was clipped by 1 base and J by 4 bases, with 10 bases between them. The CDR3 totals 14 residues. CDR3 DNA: TGTGCCAGCAGCTTAGGCTCCGGTTTCACTGAAGCTTTCTTT. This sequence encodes CASSLGSGFTEAFF.

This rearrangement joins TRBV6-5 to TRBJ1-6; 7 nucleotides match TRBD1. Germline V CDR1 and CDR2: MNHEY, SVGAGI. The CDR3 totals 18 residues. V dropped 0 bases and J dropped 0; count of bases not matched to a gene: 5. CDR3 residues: CASSYSTGVSSYNSPLHF. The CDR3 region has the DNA TGTGCCAGCAGTTACTCAACAGGGGTGAGCTCCTATAATTCACCCCTCCACTTT.

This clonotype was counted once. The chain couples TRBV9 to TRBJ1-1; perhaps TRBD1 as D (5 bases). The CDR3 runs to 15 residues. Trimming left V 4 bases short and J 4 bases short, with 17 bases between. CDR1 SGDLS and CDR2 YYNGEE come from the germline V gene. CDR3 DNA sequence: TGTGCCAGCAGCCGATCTGACAGTAAGGGCACTGAAGCTTTCTTT. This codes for CASSRSDSKGTEAFF.

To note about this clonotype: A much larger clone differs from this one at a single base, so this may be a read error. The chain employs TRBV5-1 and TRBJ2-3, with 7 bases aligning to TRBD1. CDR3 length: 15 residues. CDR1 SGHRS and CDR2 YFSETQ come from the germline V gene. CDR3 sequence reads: CASRTRGSSTGTQYF. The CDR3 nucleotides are TGCGCCAGCAGGACCAGGGGGTCTAGCACAGGTACGCAGTATTTT.

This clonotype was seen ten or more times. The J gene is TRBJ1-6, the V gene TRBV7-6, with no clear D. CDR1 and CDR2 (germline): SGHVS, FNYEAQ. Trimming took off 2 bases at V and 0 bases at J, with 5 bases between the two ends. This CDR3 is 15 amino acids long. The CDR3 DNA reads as TGTGCCAGCAGCTTATCAAGCTCCTATAATTCACCCCTCCACTTT. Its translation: CASSLSSSYNSPLHF.